One T cell receptor beta chain is described in this entry. The data were obtained in a study of blood T cell repertoires in COVID-19. Study details: Italy, Spain and the United States were the sources of the convalescent and acute COVID-19 samples. PBMCs, B-cell-depleted T cells, or T cells were the source of the cDNA or gDNA that made up the material.

Original processing notes: Estimation of nucleated cell counts was performed using reference gene primer amplification. Here immunoSEQ multiplex PCR was the method, and the copy in TCRdb shows in-frame clones only, minus some. For V, J and clone size, that table is used; D and trimming come from the DNA. The data contain 280,000 or so clones, approximately 84% of them singletons. The ends were cut back, 6 bases at V and 6 bases at J, with 12 bases in the middle. The CDR3 runs to 12 residues. Germline loops: CDR1 SQVTM, CDR2 ANQGSEA. The sample comprised peripheral blood. J is TRBJ2-1 and V is TRBV29-1, with D possibly being TRBD1 (6 bases). The source of this sequence is a woman in her twenties or thirties who had recovered from COVID-19. CDR3 sequence (DNA): TGCAGCGTCCGGCAGGGGCTCAATGAGCAGTTCTTC. This encodes CSVRQGLNEQFF.